The following is a T cell receptor (beta chain) sequence with its context. No antigen is known for it. The missing conserved phenylalanine or tryptophan at the end of this CDR3 makes a read error likely. Unique molecular identifiers (one per individual cDNA molecule) were attached. TCRdb fed the 5' RACE reads into MiXCR, producing one record per CDR3 protein. The sample carries some 82,000 distinct CDR3 sequences, 10% to 15% recorded once. The entry originates in a study of early T cells in non-severe SARS-CoV-2 infection. Background on the study: Chains were not paired, and sequencing was done on bulk RNA from unsorted whole blood.

CDR3 length equals 15 residues. Germline assignment: CDR1 SGHVS and CDR2 FQNEAQ. Trimming at V came to 5 bases and at J to 1 base, leaving 8 bases not matched to a gene. Points from the study as a whole: Private and CD4 specificities were missed by VDJdb matching, which favored anti-spike CD8 responses.

This receptor was identified in an adult who was a healthcare worker with PCR-confirmed SARS-CoV-2 infection or an uninfected control (not recorded which). The rearrangement links TRBV7-8 to TRBJ2-7, with TRBD1 identical over 7 bases. Sequencing was performed on whole blood, taken at baseline. CDR3 nucleotide sequence: TGTGCCAGCAGCACCCACCGGGACAGATCCTACGAGCAGTACATC. It specifies CASSTHRDRSYEQYI.